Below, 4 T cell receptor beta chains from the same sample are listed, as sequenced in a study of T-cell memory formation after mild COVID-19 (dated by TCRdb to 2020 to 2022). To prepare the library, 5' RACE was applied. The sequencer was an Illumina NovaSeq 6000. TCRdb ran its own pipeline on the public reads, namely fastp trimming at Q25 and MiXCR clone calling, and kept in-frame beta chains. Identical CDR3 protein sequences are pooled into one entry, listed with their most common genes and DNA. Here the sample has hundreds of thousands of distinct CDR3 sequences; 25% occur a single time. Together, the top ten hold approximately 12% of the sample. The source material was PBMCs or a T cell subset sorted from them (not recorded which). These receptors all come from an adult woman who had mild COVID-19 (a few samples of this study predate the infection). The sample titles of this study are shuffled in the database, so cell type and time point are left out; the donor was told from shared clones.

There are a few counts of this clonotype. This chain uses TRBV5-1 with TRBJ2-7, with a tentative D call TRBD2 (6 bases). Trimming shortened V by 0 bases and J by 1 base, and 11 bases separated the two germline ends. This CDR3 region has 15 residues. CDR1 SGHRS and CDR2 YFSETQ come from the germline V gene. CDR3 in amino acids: CASSLDGSGSYEQYF. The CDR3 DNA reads TGCGCCAGCAGCTTGGATGGTAGCGGTTCCTACGAGCAGTACTTC.

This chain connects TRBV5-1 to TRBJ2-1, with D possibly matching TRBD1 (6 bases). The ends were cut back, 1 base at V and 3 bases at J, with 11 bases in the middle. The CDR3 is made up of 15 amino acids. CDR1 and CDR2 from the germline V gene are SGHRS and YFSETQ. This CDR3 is CASSLINRDYNEQFF. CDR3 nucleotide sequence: TGCGCCAGCAGCTTGATAAACAGGGACTACAATGAGCAGTTCTTC. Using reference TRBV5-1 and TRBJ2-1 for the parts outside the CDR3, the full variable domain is KAGVTQTPRYLIKTRGQQVTLSCSPISGHRSVSWYQQTPGQGLQFLFEYFSETQRNKGNFPGRFSGRQFSNSRSEMNVSTLELGDSALYLCASSLINRDYNEQFFGPGTRLTVL.

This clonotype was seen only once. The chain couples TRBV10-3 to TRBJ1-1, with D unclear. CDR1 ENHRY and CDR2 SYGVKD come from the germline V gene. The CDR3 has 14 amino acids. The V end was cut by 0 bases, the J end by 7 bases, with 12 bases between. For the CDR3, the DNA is TGTGCCATCAGTGAGTCGAGGTCTAGAGGTGAAGCTTTCTTT. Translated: CAISESRSRGEAFF.

In nucleotides, the CDR3 is TGTGCCAGCAGTTTCCCACAGGGGGAAAACGGGGAGCTGTTTTTT. Its protein is CASSFPQGENGELFF. The J gene is TRBJ2-2, the V gene TRBV12-3 or TRBV12-4, with 8 nucleotides matching TRBD1. This CDR3 has 15 amino acids. The junction had 7 bases not matched to a gene; V was cut back by 3 bases and J by 7 bases.